This TCR beta chain was recorded in a study of cytomegalovirus exposure and HLA in healthy donors. A remark on this clone: Its antigen is not known.

The CDR3 is 19 amino acids. The germline V gene has CDR1 KGHSH and CDR2 LQKENI. The J segment lost 7 bases and the V segment lost 2 bases, leaving 12 bases of the junction unmatched. The study, taken as a whole, reports: While the bulk of TCR sequences proved rare, some public TCRs turned up in many donors. Cytomegalovirus-associated TCR beta chains were listed, numbering more than 150. In vitro testing confirmed a few CMV-associated chains as specific for CMV antigens.

Generated by immunoSEQ multiplex PCR, the TCRdb table keeps only in-frame clones and is missing some. The sample consists of around 86,000 clones, 90% to 95% of them appearing once. The donors were part of the validation cohort, which consisted of more than 90 subjects and was separate from the first cohort of several hundred subjects. The clonotype originates from a woman aged 25 to 39 in good health and CMV-seropositive. Material for sequencing was PBMCs. This rearrangement joins TRBV18 to TRBJ2-2; 14 bases fit TRBD2. The CDR3 DNA sequence: TGTGCCAGCTCACCAAAATCCGGGACTAGCGGGAGAGACGGCGGGGAGCTGTTTTTT. Encoded protein: CASSPKSGTSGRDGGELFF.